The 26 T cell receptor beta chains listed next were all sequenced from one sample in a study of Ad26.COV2.S vaccination and SARS-CoV-2 variants. Only in-frame clones appear in the TCRdb table, and some are missing; sequencing was by immunoSEQ multiplex PCR. This table has more than 85,000 clones, around three quarters appearing once. The sample here was peripheral blood, taken after recovery from COVID-19. The receptors originated from a human donor who had recovered from COVID-19.

The rearrangement links TRBV9 to TRBJ2-6; 9 bases match TRBD1. Unmatched junction bases numbered 9, after V lost 4 bases and J lost 1 base. CDR3 length: 18 amino acids. Germline values: CDR1 SGDLS, CDR2 YYNGEE. The CDR3 protein is CASSPRDRVGSGANVLTF. Here the CDR3 DNA reads TGTGCCAGCAGCCCCCGGGACAGGGTCGGATCTGGGGCCAACGTCCTGACTTTC.

The chain recombines TRBV19 with TRBJ2-3; 13 bases align to TRBD2. Germline lookup yields CDR1 LNHDA and CDR2 SQIVND (reference sequence). The V gene end was trimmed by 6 bases and the J gene end by 2 bases; junction bases not matched to a gene: 5. The CDR3 is 16 amino acids. The CDR3 sequence: CASRSGLAGDTDTQYF. Written as DNA, the CDR3 is TGTGCCAGTAGGTCCGGACTAGCGGGGGACACAGATACGCAGTATTTT.

The chain carries TRBV4-3 and TRBJ1-4; no definite D call. Germline V lookup: CDR1 LGHNA, CDR2 YSLEER. Trimming left V 0 bases short and J 5 bases short, with 4 bases between. The CDR3 is 13 amino acids. In DNA, the CDR3 is TGCGCCAGCAGCCAAGATAGGAATGAAAAACTGTTTTTT. This translates into CASSQDRNEKLFF.

The rearrangement joins TRBV29-1 to TRBJ2-4; D possibly corresponds to TRBD1 (5 bases). The CDR3 runs 13 residues. Between the trimmed V and J ends, which lost 0 bases and 7 bases, there was a span of 10 bases. Per the germline V gene, CDR1 is SQVTM and CDR2 is ANQGSEA. CDR3 nucleotide sequence: TGCAGCGTTGAAGACAGGGATCGGAACATTCAGTACTTC. Translating it yields CSVEDRDRNIQYF.

The chain is built from TRBV2 and TRBJ2-1; no clear D gene. This CDR3 comprises 13 residues. V was trimmed by 8 bases and J by 7 bases, leaving 15 bases between them. CDR1 is SNHLY and CDR2 is FYNNEI in the germline V gene. Here the CDR3 reads CASCTDGWNEQFF. Written as DNA, the CDR3 is TGTGCCAGCTGTACGGATGGGTGGAATGAGCAGTTCTTC.

This chain joins TRBV5-1 and TRBJ2-1, with 12 positions matching TRBD2. The junction had 5 bases not matched to a gene; V was cut back by 3 bases and J by 7 bases. CDR3 length: 15 amino acids. Germline V CDR1 and CDR2: SGHRS, YFSETQ. The CDR3 is CASSWLAGGRNEQFF. CDR3 sequence (DNA): TGCGCCAGCAGCTGGCTAGCGGGGGGGCGGAATGAGCAGTTCTTC.

This chain joins TRBV25-1 and TRBJ2-2; a possible D gene is TRBD1 (6 bases). Germline V gene data show CDR1 as MGHDK and CDR2 as SYGVNS. This CDR3 is built from 17 residues. Trimming pared 2 bases from V and 2 bases from J, leaving 15 bases between. The CDR3 loop reads CASSERTASANTGELFF. Written as DNA, the CDR3 is TGTGCCAGCAGTGAACGGACAGCATCGGCTAACACCGGGGAGCTGTTTTTT.

In this sample, this clone turned up a few times. V and J are TRBV27 and TRBJ2-7; 12 bases fit TRBD1. J lost 3 bases, V lost 4 bases, and 10 bases had no gene match. The CDR3 is 17 residues long. Germline-derived CDR1 and CDR2 are MNHEY and SMNVEV (reference sequence). The CDR3: CASSYSGGQGAIYEQYF. CDR3 bases: TGTGCCAGCAGTTACTCCGGGGGACAGGGGGCAATCTACGAGCAGTACTTC.

This clone has more than one count but fewer than ten. The CDR3 DNA follows: TGTGCCAGCAGTTACGTGGGACAGCCCTCCTCCTACGAGCAGTACTTC. Its protein product is CASSYVGQPSSYEQYF. This chain connects TRBV6-5 to TRBJ2-7, with 7 bases fitting TRBD1. V was clipped by 2 bases and J by 0 bases; unmatched bases: 7. The V gene's germline CDR1 is MNHEY and CDR2 SVGAGI. CDR3 length: 16 amino acids.

This chain joins TRBV30 and TRBJ1-1; D perhaps matches TRBD1 (5 bases). Germline V gene data show CDR1 as GTSNPN and CDR2 as SVGIG (reference sequence). Trimming took off 3 bases at V and 4 bases at J, with 12 bases between the two ends. The CDR3 spans 13 residues. CDR3 region: CAWRMRGGTEAFF. The CDR3 DNA reads as TGTGCCTGGAGAATGAGGGGAGGCACTGAAGCTTTCTTT.

J is TRBJ1-1 and V is TRBV25-1; D ambiguous. Trimming stripped 2 bases from V and 1 base from J, with 8 bases between. The CDR3 covers 14 residues. CDR1 and CDR2 (germline): MGHDK, SYGVNS. The DNA for the CDR3 is TGTGCCAGCAGTGAAACCGGAACGAACACTGAAGCTTTCTTT. Translating it yields CASSETGTNTEAFF.

The rearrangement links TRBV6-5 to TRBJ1-3, with a weak D call TRBD1 (6 bases). The ends were cut back, 0 bases at V and 4 bases at J, with 10 bases in the middle. Germline V lookup: CDR1 MNHEY, CDR2 SVGAGI. The CDR3 covers 15 residues. This chain's CDR3 is CASSYSNGQGNTIYF. CDR3 bases: TGTGCCAGCAGTTACTCGAACGGACAGGGAAACACCATATATTTT.

The rearrangement joins TRBV12-3 or TRBV12-4 to TRBJ1-1, with D tentatively TRBD1 (5 bases). This CDR3 has 13 amino acids. V shed 3 bases and J shed 7 bases, with 12 bases lying between them. The CDR3 here is CASSLGTFSEAFF. CDR3 sequence (DNA): TGTGCCAGCAGTTTGGGGACTTTTAGTGAAGCTTTCTTT.

V usage is TRBV6-5 and J usage is TRBJ1-1, with D possibly being TRBD1 (6 bases). Germline CDR1 is MNHEY and CDR2 is SVGAGI. V lost 6 bases to trimming and J lost 0 bases, with 14 bases between them. The CDR3 runs to 15 residues. CDR3 in DNA: TGTGCCAGCAGCTCCGGACAGTTATTGAACACTGAAGCTTTCTTT. Translating it yields CASSSGQLLNTEAFF.

This chain joins TRBV2 and TRBJ1-3, with D perhaps matching TRBD1 (6 bases). The CDR3 contains 13 residues. The V and J ends lost 5 bases and 7 bases respectively, with 12 bases between them. Germline V gene data show CDR1 as SNHLY and CDR2 as FYNNEI. CDR3 sequence reads: CASSQGLGNTIYF. CDR3 DNA: TGTGCCAGCAGTCAGGGGTTGGGGAACACCATATATTTT.

The J gene is TRBJ1-2, the V gene TRBV7-2; tentatively, D is TRBD1 (5 bases). Trimming removed 4 bases from V and 3 bases from J, with 12 bases in between. From germline, CDR1 is SGHTA and CDR2 FQGNSA. The CDR3 runs to 14 residues. The CDR3 sequence is CASSWGRWDYGYTF. CDR3 nucleotide sequence: TGTGCCAGCAGCTGGGGCAGGTGGGACTATGGCTACACCTTC.

This chain uses TRBV4-2 with TRBJ2-1, with a weak D call TRBD1 (6 bases). V lost 4 bases, J lost 12 bases, and 13 bases lay in between. The CDR3 extends over 12 amino acids. From germline, CDR1 is LGHNA and CDR2 YNFKEQ. The DNA of the CDR3 is TGTGCCAGCAGCCCATATGGACAGATGCAGTTCTTC. This encodes CASSPYGQMQFF.

This sequence joins TRBV5-1 and TRBJ2-3; D uncertain. V lost 2 bases to trimming and J lost 1 base, with 11 bases between them. This CDR3 comprises 15 residues. Germline values: CDR1 SGHRS, CDR2 YFSETQ. CDR3 DNA sequence: TGCGCCAGCAGCTTCCCCGATGGGGGCACAGATACGCAGTATTTT. It codes for CASSFPDGGTDTQYF.

This sequence joins TRBV5-1 and TRBJ1-3, with 12 bases lining up with TRBD1. The V segment lost 2 bases and the J segment 1 base; nucleotides outside the gene matches: 7. Germline V lookup: CDR1 SGHRS, CDR2 YFSETQ. The CDR3 spans 18 residues. CDR3: CASSFGTGGIGSGNTIYF. As DNA, the CDR3 is TGCGCCAGCAGCTTCGGGACAGGGGGCATCGGTTCTGGAAACACCATATATTTT. The full variable domain, completed using reference TRBV5-1 and TRBJ1-3, is KAGVTQTPRYLIKTRGQQVTLSCSPISGHRSVSWYQQTPGQGLQFLFEYFSETQRNKGNFPGRFSGRQFSNSRSEMNVSTLELGDSALYLCASSFGTGGIGSGNTIYFGEGSWLTVV.

CDR3 sequence (DNA): TGTGCCTGGAGCCTCTGGGGCATAAACACCATATATTTT. Residues: CAWSLWGINTIYF. The chain carries TRBV30 and TRBJ1-3, with a tentative D call TRBD1 (5 bases). V was cut by 3 bases and J by 6 bases, with 12 bases left in between. Germline CDR1 GTSNPN, CDR2 SVGIG (reference sequence). This CDR3 region has 13 residues.

The chain links TRBV5-1 to TRBJ1-1; D remains ambiguous. The CDR3 extends over 13 amino acids. Germline loops: CDR1 SGHRS, CDR2 YFSETQ. V dropped 3 bases and J dropped 4 bases, with 10 bases sitting between them. The CDR3 DNA reads as TGCGCCAGCAGCTCGTTGGGAGTCACTGAAGCTTTCTTT. Its protein is CASSSLGVTEAFF.

This rearrangement joins TRBV11-3 to TRBJ2-3; D is undetermined. Trimming shortened V by 1 base and J by 6 bases, and 11 bases separated the two germline ends. Germline lookup yields CDR1 SGHNT and CDR2 YENEEA. This CDR3 is 14 amino acids long. CDR3 amino acids: CASSLAGSRDTQYF. In nucleotides, the CDR3 is TGTGCCAGCAGCTTAGCCGGGTCCCGGGATACGCAGTATTTT.

The chain is built from TRBV7-9 and TRBJ2-5; possible D gene TRBD2, 5 bases. This CDR3 is built from 14 residues. V was pared by 6 bases and J by 5 bases, with 16 bases between. CDR1 SEHNR and CDR2 FQNEAQ come from the germline V gene (reference sequence). Here the CDR3 DNA reads TGTGCCAGCAGTCAGGACTCTAGATCTGAGACCCAGTACTTC. Amino acid sequence: CASSQDSRSETQYF.

This clone was detected only once. This chain links TRBV29-1 with TRBJ1-2; weak D call: TRBD1 (5 bases). The CDR3 runs to 13 residues. CDR1 is SQVTM and CDR2 is ANQGSEA in the germline V gene. The V and J ends lost 4 bases and 5 bases respectively, with 14 bases between them. For the CDR3, the DNA is TGCAGCGTTGCGCCCAGGGAGAGTTATGGCTACACCTTC. It yields the protein CSVAPRESYGYTF.

This clone has just one count. The chain uses TRBV29-1 and TRBJ1-1, with TRBD1 identical over 7 bases. Trimming removed 6 bases from V and 0 bases from J; junction bases left unmatched: 10. The CDR3 extends over 15 amino acids. CDR1 is SQVTM, CDR2 ANQGSEA, per germline. In nucleotides, the CDR3 is TGCAGCGTCCAAGCAGGGGGGACAGTGAACACTGAAGCTTTCTTT. Translated, it gives CSVQAGGTVNTEAFF.

A single count supports this clone. The chain links TRBV28 to TRBJ2-2; D unresolved. CDR3 length: 12 amino acids. CDR1 and CDR2 from the germline V gene are MDHEN and SYDVKM. Trimming removed 5 bases at V and 4 bases at J, with 5 bases between. CDR3 DNA: TGTGCCAGCAGTAGGGTCACCGGGGAGCTGTTTTTT. This gives the protein CASSRVTGELFF.